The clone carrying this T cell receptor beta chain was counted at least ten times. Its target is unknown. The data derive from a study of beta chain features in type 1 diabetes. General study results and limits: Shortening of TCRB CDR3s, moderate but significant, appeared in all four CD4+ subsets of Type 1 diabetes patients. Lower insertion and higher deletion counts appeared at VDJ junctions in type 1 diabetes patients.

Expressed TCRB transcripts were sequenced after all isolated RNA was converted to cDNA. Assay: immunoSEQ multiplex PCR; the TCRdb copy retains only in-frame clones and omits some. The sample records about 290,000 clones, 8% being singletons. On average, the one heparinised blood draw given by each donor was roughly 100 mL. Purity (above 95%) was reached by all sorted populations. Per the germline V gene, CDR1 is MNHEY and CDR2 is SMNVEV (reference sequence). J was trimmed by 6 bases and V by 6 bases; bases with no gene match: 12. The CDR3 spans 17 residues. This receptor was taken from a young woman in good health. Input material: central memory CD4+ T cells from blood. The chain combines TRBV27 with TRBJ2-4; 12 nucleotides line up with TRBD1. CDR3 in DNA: TGTGCCAGCAGCCCGGGACAGGGGGCGCCAGTACGAAACATTCAGTACTTC. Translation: CASSPGQGAPVRNIQYF.